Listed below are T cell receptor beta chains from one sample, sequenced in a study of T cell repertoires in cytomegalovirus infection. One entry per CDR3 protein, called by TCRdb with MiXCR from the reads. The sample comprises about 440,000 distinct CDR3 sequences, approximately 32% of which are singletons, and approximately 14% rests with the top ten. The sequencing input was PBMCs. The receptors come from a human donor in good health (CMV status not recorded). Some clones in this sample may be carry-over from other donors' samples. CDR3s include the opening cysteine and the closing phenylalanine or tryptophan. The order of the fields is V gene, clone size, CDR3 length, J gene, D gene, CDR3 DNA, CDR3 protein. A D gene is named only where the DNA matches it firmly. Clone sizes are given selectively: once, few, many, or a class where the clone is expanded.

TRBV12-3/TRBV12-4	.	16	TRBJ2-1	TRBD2	TGTGCCAGCAGTCCCCAGATAGCGGGACCCAACAATGAGCAGTTCTTC	CASSPQIAGPNNEQFF
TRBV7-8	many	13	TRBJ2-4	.	TGTGCCAGCAGCTTTCGAGACACAAACATTCAGTACTTC	CASSFRDTNIQYF
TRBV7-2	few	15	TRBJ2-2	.	TGTGCCAGCACCCAAGGTCACCCGGGGACCGGGGAGCTGTTTTTT	CASTQGHPGTGELFF
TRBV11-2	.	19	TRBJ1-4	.	TGTGCCAGCAGCCCCAATAGTTTGGCCTACCGAGGAACTAATGAAAAACTGTTTTTT	CASSPNSLAYRGTNEKLFF
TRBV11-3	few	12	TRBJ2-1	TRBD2	TGTGCCAGCAGCCGGGGGGGGGATGAGCAGTTCTTC	CASSRGGDEQFF
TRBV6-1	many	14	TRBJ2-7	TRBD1	TGTGCCACTCGTCAACCGGGACAGGGATACGAGCAGTACTTC	CATRQPGQGYEQYF
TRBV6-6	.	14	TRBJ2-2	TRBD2	TGTGCCAGCAGGGGACTAGCGGGGGGCGGGGAGCTGTTTTTT	CASRGLAGGGELFF
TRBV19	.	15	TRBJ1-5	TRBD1	TGTGCCAGTAGAGATAAGGACAGGAACAATCAGCCCCAGCATTTT	CASRDKDRNNQPQHF
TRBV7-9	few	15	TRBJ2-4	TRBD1	TGTGCCAGCAGCAGTTTGACAGGGGGCGCAGACATTCAGTACTTC	CASSSLTGGADIQYF
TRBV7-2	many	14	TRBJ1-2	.	TGTGCCAGCAGCTTAGATTTCAGCTCAGGGGGCTACACCTTC	CASSLDFSSGGYTF
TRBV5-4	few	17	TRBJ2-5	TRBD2	TGTGCCAGCAGTTCCACCCTCCGGACTAGCGGGAAAGAGACCCAGTACTTC	CASSSTLRTSGKETQYF
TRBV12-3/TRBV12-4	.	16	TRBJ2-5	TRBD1	TGTGCCAGCAGTTTATGGAGAACGGGACAGGGTGCGACCCAGTACTTC	CASSLWRTGQGATQYF
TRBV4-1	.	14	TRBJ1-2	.	TGCGCCAGCAGCCAAGATCCTGGGAACTATGGCTACACCTTC	CASSQDPGNYGYTF
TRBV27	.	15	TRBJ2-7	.	.	CASSSSGPKTYEQYF
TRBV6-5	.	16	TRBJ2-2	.	TGTGCCAGCAGCCACGACAGAAGAACCAACACCGGGGAGCTGTTTTTT	CASSHDRRTNTGELFF
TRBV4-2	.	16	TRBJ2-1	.	TGTGCCAGCAGCCAACCCCTAGCGAGCTCCTACAATGAGCAGTTCTTC	CASSQPLASSYNEQFF
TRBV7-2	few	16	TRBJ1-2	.	TGTGCCAGCAGCTTAGAAGGGGCCCTACTTAACTATGGCTACACCTTC	CASSLEGALLNYGYTF
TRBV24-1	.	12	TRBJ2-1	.	TGTGCCACCAGTGAAAGGACAGATGAGCAGTTCTTC	CATSERTDEQFF
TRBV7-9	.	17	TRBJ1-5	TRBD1	TGTGCCAGCAGCTTACTAACGACAGGGGGATCGGGGCAGCCCCAGCATTTT	CASSLLTTGGSGQPQHF
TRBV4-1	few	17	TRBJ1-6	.	TGCGCCAGCAGCCATCCCACAGGGCCCCAGCGGAATTCACCCCTCCACTTT	CASSHPTGPQRNSPLHF
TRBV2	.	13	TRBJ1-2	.	TGTGCCAGCAGTCAGGATTTTAGTTATGGCTACACCTTC	CASSQDFSYGYTF
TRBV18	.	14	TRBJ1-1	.	TGTGCCAGCTCACCTTCTTCACCCCGGGAGGAAGCTTTCTTT	CASSPSSPREEAFF